The 18 T cell receptor beta chains reported below all come from one sample, sequenced in a study of blood T cell repertoires in COVID-19. Clones were read by immunoSEQ multiplex PCR, and TCRdb kept only the in-frame ones, dropping some. The sample lists about 72,000 clones; around 90% were seen once. Specimen: peripheral blood. These receptors were taken from a human donor in a cohort sampled during active COVID-19.

This rearrangement joins TRBV9 to TRBJ2-2; 8 bases are a match to TRBD2. The CDR3 consists of 15 residues. Unmatched junction bases numbered 4, after V lost 0 bases and J lost 6 bases. The germline V gene encodes CDR1 SGDLS and CDR2 YYNGEE. CDR3 DNA: TGTGCCAGCAGCGTAGATCCCGGGAGGGCCGGGGAGCTGTTTTTT. This encodes CASSVDPGRAGELFF.

This sequence joins TRBV12-3 or TRBV12-4 and TRBJ1-5, with D perhaps TRBD1 (6 bases). Trimming shortened V by 6 bases and J by 6 bases, and 9 bases separated the two germline ends. The CDR3 loop spans 12 amino acids. This CDR3 reads CASSWTVQPQHF. The CDR3 DNA is TGTGCCAGCAGCTGGACAGTTCAGCCCCAGCATTTT.

V gene TRBV28 combines with J gene TRBJ2-2; 7 bases match TRBD2. The CDR3 has 15 amino acids. Germline CDR1 and CDR2: MDHEN and SYDVKM. The ends lost 5 bases at V and 4 bases at J; junction bases unmatched: 7. The CDR3 DNA reads TGTGCCAGCAGTAAAGCCGGGAGGAGCACCGGGGAGCTGTTTTTT. Translating gives CASSKAGRSTGELFF.

For the CDR3, the DNA is TGTGCCAGCAGCTTAGAAGTCCATGGCGGTGAGCAGTTCTTC. Amino acid sequence: CASSLEVHGGEQFF. The V call is TRBV11-2, the J call TRBJ2-1, with D unclear. Trimming took off 0 bases at V and 9 bases at J, with 12 bases between the two ends. The germline V gene encodes CDR1 SGHAT and CDR2 FQNNGV. The CDR3 consists of 14 residues.

Turning to this clone: No DNA is shown, since the ends of the CDR3 on it are uncertain; the CDR3 is the one TCRdb lists. This chain uses TRBV6-6 with TRBJ1-4. The CDR3 totals 16 residues, both ends included. CDR1 and CDR2 from the germline V gene are MNHNY and SVGAGI (reference sequence). CDR3 sequence reads: CASSRDFGAVSEKLFF.

The chain is built from TRBV30 and TRBJ2-7, with 7 nucleotides matching TRBD1. V lost 4 bases to trimming and J lost 2 bases; unmatched junction nucleotides: 8. This CDR3 has 14 residues. Germline CDR1 is GTSNPN and CDR2 is SVGIG (reference sequence). CDR3 in DNA: TGTGCCTGGACCTCAAACAGGGGACCCTACGAGCAGTACTTC. Translation: CAWTSNRGPYEQYF. Based on the CDR3 plus reference TRBV30 and TRBJ2-7, the full variable domain is SQTIHQWPATLVQPVGSPLSLECTVEGTSNPNLYWYRQAAGRGLQLLFYSVGIGQISSEVPQNLSASRPQDRQFILSSKKLLLSDSGFYLCAWTSNRGPYEQYFGPGTRLTVT.

By proportion, this clone is medium-sized. This chain links TRBV7-2 with TRBJ2-7; a possible D gene is TRBD1 (5 bases). With 2 bases removed from V and 2 bases from J, the gap between germline ends came to 10 bases. This CDR3 spans 14 amino acids. Germline V CDR1 and CDR2: SGHTA, FQGNSA. CDR3 region: CASSLIAGTYEQYF. CDR3 sequence (DNA): TGTGCCAGCAGCTTAATCGCAGGGACCTACGAGCAGTACTTC.

This clone was seen a single time. The chain is built from TRBV28 and TRBJ1-3; unclear D gene. The CDR3 covers 14 residues. Trimming left V 5 bases short and J 0 bases short, with 8 bases between. The germline V gene has CDR1 MDHEN and CDR2 SYDVKM. The CDR3 nucleotides are TGTGCCAGCAGTCCCGTCTACTCTGGAAACACCATATATTTT. Encoded protein: CASSPVYSGNTIYF. Drawing the rest from reference TRBV28 and TRBJ1-3, the complete variable domain is DVKVTQSSRYLVKRTGEKVFLECVQDMDHENMFWYRQDPGLGLRLIYFSYDVKMKEKGDIPEGYSVSREKKERFSLILESASTNQTSMYLCASSPVYSGNTIYFGEGSWLTVV.

This clone turned up a few times. The chain joins TRBV7-2 to TRBJ2-1, with TRBD2 matching over 9 bases. With V trimmed by 5 bases and J by 1 base, 3 bases remained unmatched. CDR3 size: 15 residues. Germline V gene data show CDR1 as SGHTA and CDR2 as FQGNSA. CDR3 region: CASSISGRSYNEQFF. Written as DNA, the CDR3 is TGTGCCAGCAGCATTAGCGGGAGATCCTACAATGAGCAGTTCTTC.

V and J are TRBV4-1 and TRBJ1-4; 8 positions agree with TRBD1. The V gene end was trimmed by 1 base and the J gene end by 8 bases; junction bases not matched to a gene: 3. Germline CDR1 reads MGHRA; CDR2 reads YSYEKL. The CDR3 is made up of 14 amino acids. For the CDR3, the DNA is TGCGCCAGCAGCCAAGGACAGGGGAGGGAAAAACTGTTTTTT. Residues: CASSQGQGREKLFF.

This chain joins TRBV4-1 and TRBJ2-3, with 7 bases that match TRBD1. V was pared by 2 bases and J by 5 bases, with 4 bases of the junction left unmatched. CDR1 and CDR2 (germline): MGHRA, YSYEKL. The CDR3 totals 14 residues. In DNA form, the CDR3 reads TGCGCCAGCAGCCAACTGACAGGGTTAGATACGCAGTATTTT. The encoded protein is CASSQLTGLDTQYF.

The chain has TRBV6-5 and TRBJ1-2, with D possibly matching TRBD1 (6 bases). The germline V gene encodes CDR1 MNHEY and CDR2 SVGAGI. The CDR3 loop spans 14 amino acids. V lost 4 bases and J lost 0, with 9 bases in between. CDR3 sequence: CASSFRTANYGYTF. The DNA for the CDR3 is TGTGCCAGCAGTTTCCGGACAGCTAACTATGGCTACACCTTC.

This clone was observed a single time. The CDR3: CASGWGQGGITDTQYF. As DNA, the CDR3 is TGTGCTAGTGGTTGGGGACAGGGGGGGATCACAGATACGCAGTATTTT. This rearrangement joins TRBV12-5 to TRBJ2-3, with 11 bases fitting TRBD1. Germline V gives CDR1 LGHNT, CDR2 FRNRAP. The CDR3 covers 16 residues. After removal of 4 bases from V and 2 bases from J, the junction contained 5 bases not matched to a gene.

The chain carries TRBV11-2 and TRBJ2-7; D might be TRBD2 (7 bases). The CDR3 loop spans 16 amino acids. V was clipped by 5 bases and J by 4 bases, with 21 bases between them. Germline V gene lookup returns CDR1 SGHAT and CDR2 FQNNGV. CDR3 protein: CASSPLGGQALYEQYF. CDR3 DNA: TGTGCCAGCAGCCCCTTGGGGGGGCAGGCGTTATACGAGCAGTACTTC.

About this clone itself: A much larger clone sits a single nucleotide away, making a read error possible. Other DNA sequences from this sample encode an identical CDR3 as well. The chain joins TRBV19 to TRBJ2-1; 9 bases are a match to TRBD2. Germline V CDR1 and CDR2: LNHDA, SQIVND (reference sequence). The CDR3 is made up of 15 amino acids. This chain's CDR3 is CASSIGTSSYNEQFF. CDR3 sequence (DNA): TGTGCCAGTAGTATTGGGACTAGCTCCTATAATGAGCAGTTCTTC.

The chain joins TRBV7-6 to TRBJ2-3, with TRBD1 as a possible D gene (5 bases). CDR3 length: 15 residues. Trimming removed 0 bases at V and 5 bases at J, with 12 bases between. CDR1 SGHVS and CDR2 FNYEAQ come from the germline V gene. The CDR3 region is CASSLAQGRRDTQYF. The CDR3 nucleotides read TGTGCCAGCAGCTTAGCGCAGGGCCGACGAGATACGCAGTATTTT.

The CDR3 loop is CASSQDYSGSGTGELFF. For the CDR3, the DNA is TGCGCCAGCAGCCAAGATTATAGTGGGAGCGGGACCGGGGAGCTGTTTTTT. The rearrangement joins TRBV4-3 to TRBJ2-2; a weak D match, TRBD2 (6 bases). CDR1 LGHNA and CDR2 YSLEER come from the germline V gene. Trimming took 0 bases from V and 5 from J, leaving 16 bases between them. The CDR3 has 17 residues.

This rearrangement joins TRBV4-1 to TRBJ2-7; tentative D call: TRBD1 (5 bases). CDR1 MGHRA and CDR2 YSYEKL come from the germline V gene. The ends were cut back, 4 bases at V and 0 bases at J, with 13 bases in the middle. This CDR3 is built from 15 residues. The CDR3 region is CASSLFPGLSYEQYF. The CDR3 bases are TGCGCCAGCAGCCTTTTTCCAGGGCTCTCCTACGAGCAGTACTTC.